This TCR beta chain came from a study of T cells in Graves' hyperthyroidism and ophthalmopathy. Study background: Peripheral blood samples were taken at initial diagnosis, prior to any treatment. Study-level findings and limits: Blood shared most expanded thyroid clonotypes above 0.001.

Germline CDR1 DFQATT, CDR2 SNEGSKA (reference sequence). J was trimmed by 0 bases and V by 3 bases; bases with no gene match: 10. This CDR3 is built from 16 residues. Amplified TCR beta CDR3 regions derived from RNA transcripts. The HTBI primer set drove a first-round RT-PCR of the TCR CDR3. TCRdb re-derived calls from the multiplex PCR reads in MiXCR, one entry per CDR3 protein. Among about 520,000 distinct CDR3 sequences, approximately 25% were seen once, and the ten largest hold around 11%. This clonotype was observed a few times. The antigen remains unidentified. Those patients with uncontrolled infection, other autoimmune disease, pregnancy or lactation were excluded.

The specimen was blood. The V gene is TRBV20-1, the J gene TRBJ1-1; 7 positions agree with TRBD1. This receptor was obtained from a woman in her twenties or thirties with Graves' ophthalmopathy. CDR3 DNA: TGCAGTGCTAGGAATAGGGGGCCTTTCATGAACACTGAAGCTTTCTTT. The encoded protein is CSARNRGPFMNTEAFF.